The next 25 T cell receptor beta chains were all read from a single sample in a study of blood T cells in healthy people across ages. Next came a second PCR, run for about 7 to 11 cycles, which used a sample-barcoded 5' primer along with a J-beta primer mix. One entry per CDR3 protein results from TCRdb running MiXCR on the 5' RACE reads. The sample records some 780,000 distinct CDR3 sequences, approximately 60% being singletons. The sequenced sample consisted of blood. These receptors originate from a man aged 40-50 years in good health.

The V call is TRBV7-7, the J call TRBJ2-3; D possibly corresponds to TRBD1 (5 bases). The CDR3 loop spans 13 amino acids. Trimming took off 5 bases at V and 6 bases at J, with 12 bases between the two ends. Germline loops: CDR1 SSHAT, CDR2 FNYEAQ (reference sequence). The CDR3 is CASSLEPGDTQYF. The CDR3 DNA follows: TGTGCCAGCAGCCTCGAACCAGGGGATACGCAGTATTTT.

This chain uses TRBV20-1 with TRBJ2-4; D is uncertain. Near its end, the DNA agrees better with TRBJ2-7, so the J call may be wrong. Germline V lookup: CDR1 DFQATT, CDR2 SNEGSKA (reference sequence). The CDR3 length is 14 residues. The CDR3 protein is CSARDRVSVYEQYF. CDR3 DNA: TGCAGTGCTAGAGATCGGGTTTCGGTCTACGAGCAGTACTTC.

V is TRBV10-3 and J is TRBJ2-5, with 10 bases aligning to TRBD1. The V segment lost 6 bases and the J segment 4 bases; nucleotides outside the gene matches: 8. Germline CDR1 is ENHRY and CDR2 is SYGVKD. This CDR3 spans 15 amino acids. The CDR3 protein is CAIRRDRGGSETQYF. In nucleotides, the CDR3 is TGTGCCATCAGACGGGACAGGGGAGGGTCAGAGACCCAGTACTTC.

There are a few counts of this clonotype. The rearrangement uses TRBV20-1 and TRBJ2-1, with D unresolved. Trimming removed 3 bases from V and 2 bases from J, with 14 bases in between. CDR3 size: 15 residues. The V gene's germline CDR1 is DFQATT and CDR2 SNEGSKA (reference sequence). The DNA for the CDR3 is TGCAGTGCTAGTGGGCTGATGTCCGCCTACAATGAGCAGTTCTTC. Protein product: CSASGLMSAYNEQFF.

The chain is built from TRBV5-1 and TRBJ2-6; the D is unclear. CDR1 is SGHRS and CDR2 is YFSETQ in the germline V gene. With 1 base removed from V and 0 bases from J, the gap between germline ends came to 8 bases. The CDR3 contains 16 residues. CDR3 nucleotide sequence: TGCGCCAGCAGCTTGAAGGAAAGCTCTGGGGCCAACGTCCTGACTTTC. This gives the protein CASSLKESSGANVLTF.

This clonotype has more than one count but fewer than ten. Written as DNA, the CDR3 is TGTGCCAGCAGCCGAACTAGTTTCGAGGAAGATACGCAGTATTTT. It encodes CASSRTSFEEDTQYF. The J gene is TRBJ2-3, the V gene TRBV7-2, with TRBD2 as a possible D gene (5 bases). Trimming shortened V by 5 bases and J by 5 bases, and 17 bases separated the two germline ends. Germline V gives CDR1 SGHTA, CDR2 FQGNSA. This CDR3 has 15 amino acids.

This clonotype appeared once. The chain is built from TRBV7-6 and TRBJ2-1, with unresolved D. Germline V gene sequence: CDR1 SGHVS, CDR2 FNYEAQ. This CDR3 is built from 13 residues. Deletions cut 1 base from V and 10 bases from J, with 11 bases between. The CDR3 coding sequence is TGTGCCAGCAGCTTAGGGGTCGAGAAAGAGCAGTTCTTC. This gives the protein CASSLGVEKEQFF.

Many counts were recorded for this clonotype. This chain links TRBV6-4 with TRBJ2-1; 7 nucleotides match TRBD2. The CDR3 has 16 residues. V shed 5 bases, J shed 6 bases, and the junction held 13 bases outside the gene matches. Germline loops: CDR1 MRHNA, CDR2 SNTAGT. The CDR3 here is CASSPLGRGIGNEQFF. The CDR3 nucleotides read TGTGCCAGCAGTCCCCTGGGGCGGGGGATAGGCAATGAGCAGTTCTTC.

CDR3 loop: CATLRLAGAREQFF. CDR3 DNA: TGTGCCACCCTCCGACTAGCGGGAGCACGGGAGCAGTTCTTC. The chain carries TRBV6-2 or TRBV6-3 and TRBJ2-1; 12 positions match TRBD2. Germline-derived CDR1 and CDR2 are MNHEY and SVGEGT. There are 14 residues in the CDR3. The junction had 11 bases not matched to a gene; V was cut back by 10 bases and J by 10 bases.

CDR3 in DNA: TGTGCCAGTCTCACTACAGACAGCCGAACTTACAATGAGCAGTTCTTC. The encoded protein is CASLTTDSRTYNEQFF. The rearrangement uses TRBV6-4 and TRBJ2-1; maybe TRBD1 (5 bases). V lost 9 bases and J lost 4, with 22 bases in between. Germline V gives CDR1 MRHNA, CDR2 SNTAGT. This CDR3 contains 16 residues.

This chain connects TRBV5-1 to TRBJ2-3, with a tentative D call TRBD1 (6 bases). Germline loops: CDR1 SGHRS, CDR2 YFSETQ. The CDR3 consists of 14 residues. Trimming removed 0 bases at V and 9 bases at J, with 14 bases between. As DNA, the CDR3 is TGCGCCAGCAGCTTGGACAGGGCCCCAGCGACGCAGTATTTT. Translating gives CASSLDRAPATQYF.

The J gene is TRBJ2-4, the V gene TRBV28; 10 nucleotides match TRBD1. The J call is uncertain, as TRBJ2-5 better fits the DNA end. The length of the CDR3 is 14 residues. The germline CDR1 and CDR2 sequences are MDHEN and SYDVKM. This chain's CDR3 is CASSSTGGKETQYF. CDR3 coding DNA: TGTGCCAGCAGTTCGACAGGGGGCAAAGAGACCCAGTACTTC.

This clonotype came up many times. The CDR3 protein is CASSLISTDTQYF. In nucleotides, the CDR3 is TGTGCCAGCAGCTTAATCAGCACAGATACGCAGTATTTT. This chain uses TRBV7-3 with TRBJ2-3; no firm D call. In germline, CDR1 is SGHTA, CDR2 FQGTGA. CDR3 length: 13 amino acids. The V and J ends lost 1 base and 0 bases respectively, with 2 bases between them.

The sample holds a few counts of this clonotype. This chain joins TRBV7-2 and TRBJ2-3, with a weak D call TRBD1 (6 bases). The V end lost 5 bases, the J end lost 5 bases, and 14 bases lay between the germline ends. Germline V CDR1 and CDR2: SGHTA, FQGNSA. This CDR3 is 14 amino acids long. Here the CDR3 DNA reads TGTGCCAGCAGCGCGCCCAGGGGTCGAGATACGCAGTATTTT. Translating it yields CASSAPRGRDTQYF.

This clonotype has only one observation. The chain recombines TRBV11-2 with TRBJ2-5; possible D gene TRBD2, 6 bases. Germline loops: CDR1 SGHAT, CDR2 FQNNGV. This CDR3 comprises 14 residues. Between the trimmed V and J ends, which lost 5 bases and 1 base, there was a span of 11 bases. CDR3 coding DNA: TGTGCCAGCAGCCCCTTAGCGGCCCAAGAGACCCAGTACTTC. Its translation: CASSPLAAQETQYF.

J is TRBJ2-1 and V is TRBV29-1; 7 positions match TRBD2. Germline V gene sequence: CDR1 SQVTM, CDR2 ANQGSEA. V lost 3 bases, J lost 0 bases, and 8 bases stayed unmatched. The CDR3 sequence is 16 residues long. The CDR3 here is CSVEVLAEGSYNEQFF. CDR3 in DNA: TGCAGCGTTGAGGTGCTAGCGGAGGGCTCCTACAATGAGCAGTTCTTC.

The chain employs TRBV25-1 and TRBJ1-1; D is perhaps TRBD1 (6 bases). V was pared by 7 bases and J by 3 bases, with 15 bases between. The CDR3 extends over 14 amino acids. CDR1 is MGHDK and CDR2 is SYGVNS in the germline V gene. CDR3 region: CASIKQGGDTEAFF. DNA of the CDR3: TGTGCCAGCATTAAACAGGGAGGGGACACTGAAGCTTTCTTT.

This clonotype was observed a few times. V is TRBV5-1 and J is TRBJ2-3; D is unresolved. The CDR3 is 14 residues long. Trimming took 0 bases from V and 2 from J, leaving 7 bases between them. CDR1 and CDR2 from the germline V gene are SGHRS and YFSETQ. The CDR3 loop reads CASSLEAYTDTQYF. CDR3 DNA sequence: TGCGCCAGCAGCTTGGAAGCGTACACAGATACGCAGTATTTT.

This sequence joins TRBV4-1 and TRBJ2-4; TRBD2 aligns across 11 bases. TRBJ2-7 explains the end of the DNA better; the J call may be wrong. Germline V gene lookup returns CDR1 MGHRA and CDR2 YSYEKL. This CDR3 spans 15 amino acids. The CDR3 spells CASSPSSGRLFEQYF. The DNA of the CDR3 is TGCGCCAGCAGCCCCTCTAGCGGGAGGCTCTTCGAGCAGTACTTC.

This chain uses TRBV6-5 with TRBJ1-5; D remains ambiguous. CDR1 and CDR2 from the germline V gene are MNHEY and SVGAGI. Trimming removed 0 bases from V and 4 bases from J, with 10 bases in between. This CDR3 spans 15 amino acids. CDR3 sequence reads: CASSYSWRKNQPQHF. The CDR3, as DNA: TGTGCCAGCAGTTACTCGTGGCGGAAAAATCAGCCCCAGCATTTT.

The rearrangement links TRBV27 to TRBJ2-3; 9 nucleotides align to TRBD2. Germline V gene sequence: CDR1 MNHEY, CDR2 SMNVEV (reference sequence). CDR3 length equals 16 residues. The ends lost 5 bases at V and 3 bases at J; junction bases unmatched: 9. CDR3 bases: TGTGCCAGCAGTCTGATAGCGGGAGTAGTGACAGATACGCAGTATTTT. As protein: CASSLIAGVVTDTQYF.

J is TRBJ1-2 and V is TRBV9, with TRBD1 matching 7 bases. V trimming: 1 base; J trimming: 6 bases; junction bases outside the gene matches: 6. Germline values: CDR1 SGDLS, CDR2 YYNGEE. The CDR3 runs to 14 residues. The DNA of the CDR3 is TGTGCCAGCAGCGTACGACAGGGAGTAAATGGCTACACCTTC. Its protein product is CASSVRQGVNGYTF.

There are a few counts of this clonotype. The chain couples TRBV6-5 to TRBJ2-3; D gene ambiguous. V lost 6 bases to trimming and J lost 3 bases, with 10 bases between them. Germline-derived CDR1 and CDR2 are MNHEY and SVGAGI. The CDR3 is 13 amino acids. The DNA of the CDR3 is TGTGCCAGCAGGATGACATATACAGATACGCAGTATTTT. Encoded protein: CASRMTYTDTQYF.

As for this clonotype: One end of the junction fails to match germline, which may point to a read error. V gene TRBV19 combines with J gene TRBJ1-2; D not resolved. CDR1 and CDR2 (germline): LNHDA, SQIVND (reference sequence). The CDR3 length is 12 residues. CDR3 amino acids: CASSNAGYDYTF. CDR3 nucleotide sequence: TGTGCCAGTAGCAATGCCGGCTATGACTACACCTTC.

The chain has TRBV2 and TRBJ1-2; D perhaps matches TRBD1 (6 bases). Germline CDR1 reads SNHLY; CDR2 reads FYNNEI. The CDR3 spans 14 residues. V was trimmed by 2 bases and J by 4 bases, leaving 11 bases between them. CDR3 sequence: CASSERDKSYGYTF. In DNA form, the CDR3 reads TGTGCCAGCAGTGAACGGGACAAATCCTATGGCTACACCTTC. The whole variable domain, filled in from reference TRBV2 and TRBJ1-2, reads EPEVTQTPSHQVTQMGQEVILRCVPISNHLYFYWYRQILGQKVEFLVSFYNNEISEKSEIFDDQFSVERPDGSNFTLKIRSTKLEDSAMYFCASSERDKSYGYTFGSGTRLTVV.